These 32 T cell receptor beta chains were all obtained from the same sample, sequenced in a study of Ad26.COV2.S vaccination and SARS-CoV-2 variants. Profiling relied on immunoSEQ multiplex PCR, and the TCRdb table lists in-frame clones only, not all of them. Among 440,000 or so clones listed, 80% to 90% were seen once. Treatment of the sample: approximately 18 received Ad26.COV2.S at low or high dose, single or two shots; 5 received placebo; per-sample allocation not given. Samples were taken on day 63 after the first vaccine or placebo injection. The sample here was peripheral blood, taken in a trial of Ad26.COV2.S vaccine versus placebo. The receptors stem from a person aged 18-60 years who received the Ad26.COV2.S COVID-19 vaccine or a placebo.

The CDR3 protein is CATSAIAGAGTDTQYF. Written as DNA, the CDR3 is TGTGCCACCAGTGCCATAGCGGGAGCTGGAACAGATACGCAGTATTTT. The rearrangement uses TRBV24-1 and TRBJ2-3; 9 nucleotides agree with TRBD2. Germline values: CDR1 KGHDR, CDR2 SFDVKD. With V trimmed by 5 bases and J by 3 bases, 8 bases remained unmatched. The CDR3 is 16 amino acids.

The chain carries TRBV2 and TRBJ2-7; 9 bases are a match to TRBD1. CDR1 SNHLY and CDR2 FYNNEI come from the germline V gene. This CDR3 has 13 residues. With 8 bases clipped from V and 3 bases from J, the junction kept 5 bases outside the gene matches. DNA of the CDR3: TGTGCCAGCCTTCGGGACAGGGACTACGAGCAGTACTTC. It encodes CASLRDRDYEQYF.

The chain recombines TRBV7-2 with TRBJ1-1, with D tentatively TRBD1 (6 bases). The CDR3 length is 18 residues. Germline V gene lookup returns CDR1 SGHTA and CDR2 FQGNSA. Trimming stripped 0 bases from V and 3 bases from J, with 20 bases between. For the CDR3, the DNA is TGTGCCAGCAGCTTAGCGGTTCGTATCAGGGGAGGGGACACTGAAGCTTTCTTT. The encoded protein is CASSLAVRIRGGDTEAFF.

The chain is built from TRBV5-4 and TRBJ2-1; D remains unclear. The CDR3 has 13 amino acids. CDR1 is SGHNT, CDR2 YYREEE, per germline (reference sequence). V dropped 4 bases and J dropped 0 bases, with 5 bases sitting between them. CDR3 sequence (DNA): TGTGCCAGCAGCCGGAGCTCCTACAATGAGCAGTTCTTC. Translated, it gives CASSRSSYNEQFF.

This chain links TRBV30 with TRBJ1-5, with TRBD1 matching over 8 bases. CDR1 is GTSNPN and CDR2 is SVGIG in the germline V gene (reference sequence). The CDR3 runs 18 residues. The J segment lost 2 bases and the V segment lost 0 bases, leaving 12 bases of the junction unmatched. The CDR3 is CAWSVEPYGTGGNQPQHF. The CDR3, as DNA: TGTGCCTGGAGTGTAGAACCTTACGGGACAGGCGGCAATCAGCCCCAGCATTTT.

The J gene is TRBJ2-5, the V gene TRBV30; D is unresolved. The CDR3 consists of 14 residues. Germline V CDR1 and CDR2: GTSNPN, SVGIG (reference sequence). V was clipped by 0 bases and J by 1 base, with 9 bases between them. The CDR3 here is CAWSVLTFQETQYF. The CDR3 nucleotides are TGTGCCTGGAGTGTATTGACTTTCCAAGAGACCCAGTACTTC. The full variable domain, with the rest looked up from reference TRBV30 and TRBJ2-5, is SQTIHQWPATLVQPVGSPLSLECTVEGTSNPNLYWYRQAAGRGLQLLFYSVGIGQISSEVPQNLSASRPQDRQFILSSKKLLLSDSGFYLCAWSVLTFQETQYFGPGTRLLVL.

This chain connects TRBV7-8 to TRBJ1-1, with a tentative D call TRBD1 (5 bases). CDR3 length: 16 residues. In germline, CDR1 is SGHVS, CDR2 FQNEAQ. Between the trimmed V and J ends, which lost 1 base and 4 bases, there was a span of 16 bases. In DNA, the CDR3 is TGTGCCAGCAGCTTAGGGGTAGGCAGGGAGGGCACTGAAGCTTTCTTT. Amino acids: CASSLGVGREGTEAFF.

There are a few counts of this clone. This chain uses TRBV27 with TRBJ1-6, with a tentative D call TRBD1 (5 bases). Germline V lookup: CDR1 MNHEY, CDR2 SMNVEV (reference sequence). The CDR3 length is 17 residues. The V end was cut by 2 bases, the J end by 5 bases, with 16 bases between. The DNA for the CDR3 is TGTGCCAGCAGTTTAGGTAGCGGCGGGGGAAATAATTCACCCCTCCACTTT. Protein sequence: CASSLGSGGGNNSPLHF.

This clone was counted only a few times. The chain joins TRBV18 to TRBJ1-5; D is undetermined. Germline-derived CDR1 and CDR2 are KGHSH and LQKENI. Trimming cost V 2 bases and J 2 bases, with 7 bases left between them. CDR3 length: 14 residues. The CDR3 sequence: CASSPGLGNQPQHF. Here the CDR3 DNA reads TGTGCCAGCTCACCAGGGTTGGGCAATCAGCCCCAGCATTTT.

V is TRBV28 and J is TRBJ1-1; D is undetermined. Per the germline V gene, CDR1 is MDHEN and CDR2 is SYDVKM. V lost 7 bases and J 1 base, leaving 7 bases between the germline ends. This CDR3 has 12 residues. This chain's CDR3 is CASTMRNTEAFF. In DNA form, the CDR3 reads TGTGCCAGCACCATGAGGAACACTGAAGCTTTCTTT.

V gene TRBV2 combines with J gene TRBJ2-5; 10 nucleotides line up with TRBD1. Trimming took 2 bases from V and 6 from J; bases not matched to a gene: 6. Looked up from germline, CDR1 is SNHLY and CDR2 is FYNNEI. The CDR3 sequence is 15 residues long. The CDR3 nucleotides read TGTGCCAGCAGTGAATCCTCGACAGGGGGCCAGACCCAGTACTTC. Residues: CASSESSTGGQTQYF.

The chain combines TRBV5-8 with TRBJ1-5; D gene uncertain. The V end lost 0 bases, the J end lost 4 bases, and 11 bases lay between the germline ends. Germline V gene sequence: CDR1 SGHTS, CDR2 YDEGEE. This CDR3 comprises 15 residues. CDR3 in amino acids: CASSLGHGWNQPQHF. Here the CDR3 DNA reads TGTGCCAGCAGCTTGGGACATGGTTGGAATCAGCCCCAGCATTTT.

The gene calls are TRBV25-1 and TRBJ2-7, with TRBD1 matching 9 bases. CDR1 and CDR2 from the germline V gene are MGHDK and SYGVNS. V lost 6 bases, J lost 4 bases, and 7 bases stayed unmatched. The CDR3 has 14 amino acids. Here the CDR3 DNA reads TGTGCCAGCAGCGCCGGACAGGGGTGGTACGAGCAGTACTTC. Translation: CASSAGQGWYEQYF.

The chain has TRBV9 and TRBJ2-1, with D possibly TRBD2 on 5 matching bases. The CDR3 has 13 amino acids. Germline loops: CDR1 SGDLS, CDR2 YYNGEE. Trimming took 3 bases from V and 4 from J, leaving 8 bases between them. As DNA, the CDR3 is TGTGCCAGCAGCGACGAGGGATACAATGAGCAGTTCTTC. Amino acids: CASSDEGYNEQFF.

V is TRBV18 and J is TRBJ1-5; D remains ambiguous. The length of the CDR3 is 13 residues. Germline V gene sequence: CDR1 KGHSH, CDR2 LQKENI. Trimming stripped 0 bases from V and 7 bases from J, with 7 bases between. The CDR3 is CASSPPGSQPQHF. The CDR3 DNA sequence: TGTGCCAGCTCACCACCCGGGTCACAGCCCCAGCATTTT.

This sequence joins TRBV11-2 and TRBJ2-2; D remains ambiguous. The CDR3 consists of 14 residues. Germline V lookup: CDR1 SGHAT, CDR2 FQNNGV. V was shortened by 5 bases and J by 1 base, with 8 bases between the two germline ends. In nucleotides, the CDR3 is TGTGCCAGCAGCCGACTCGGGAACACCGGGGAGCTGTTTTTT. Protein: CASSRLGNTGELFF.

Turning to this clone: The same CDR3 can be traced to other DNA sequences in this sample. The chain uses TRBV7-2 and TRBJ2-7; a weak D match, TRBD2 (5 bases). The CDR3 has 14 residues. The V end lost 0 bases, the J end lost 2 bases, and 8 bases lay between the germline ends. The germline gives CDR1 SGHTA, CDR2 FQGNSA. This CDR3 is CASSLAGMTYEQYF. The CDR3 bases are TGTGCCAGCAGCTTAGCCGGGATGACCTACGAGCAGTACTTC. Supplemented by reference TRBV7-2 and TRBJ2-7, the full variable domain reads GAGVSQSPSNKVTEKGKDVELRCDPISGHTALYWYRQSLGQGLEFLIYFQGNSAPDKSGLPSDRFSAERTGGSVSTLTIQRTQQEDSAVYLCASSLAGMTYEQYFGPGTRLTVT.

This sequence joins TRBV13 and TRBJ2-7, with 7 bases aligning to TRBD1. CDR3 length equals 13 residues. Unmatched junction bases numbered 3, after V lost 5 bases and J lost 2 bases. CDR1 is PRHDT and CDR2 is FYEKMQ in the germline V gene (reference sequence). The CDR3 region is CASSPGTAYEQYF. The CDR3 nucleotides are TGTGCCAGCAGCCCAGGGACAGCCTACGAGCAGTACTTC.

This clone was seen only once. This chain joins TRBV5-1 and TRBJ1-2; 8 bases align to TRBD1. With V trimmed by 4 bases and J by 0 bases, 2 bases remained unmatched. The CDR3 spans 14 residues. Germline CDR1 is SGHRS and CDR2 is YFSETQ. The CDR3 DNA sequence: TGCGCCAGCAGCCCGGGACAGGCTAACTATGGCTACACCTTC. Translation gives CASSPGQANYGYTF.

The genes are TRBV3-1 (or the pseudogene TRBV3-2) and TRBJ2-1, with a possible D match to TRBD1 (6 bases). CDR1 and CDR2 (germline): LGHDT, YNNKEL (reference sequence). This CDR3 is built from 14 residues. The germline V and J ends were trimmed by 2 bases and 7 bases, with 12 bases remaining between them. CDR3: CASSQWGQGNEQFF. The CDR3 DNA is TGTGCCAGCAGCCAATGGGGGCAAGGGAATGAGCAGTTCTTC.

This chain joins TRBV6-6 and TRBJ2-5; no definite D call. Germline CDR1 reads MNHNY; CDR2 reads SVGAGI (reference sequence). The V end lost 6 bases, the J end lost 4 bases, and 21 bases lay between the germline ends. There are 16 residues in the CDR3. The CDR3 DNA follows: TGTGCCAGCAGCCTCGATGTCGTGGGAAAGCGAGAGACCCAGTACTTC. Amino acids: CASSLDVVGKRETQYF.

The chain couples TRBV7-2 to TRBJ1-6; 8 positions agree with TRBD1. Germline assignment: CDR1 SGHTA and CDR2 FQGNSA. V was clipped by 0 bases and J by 5 bases; unmatched bases: 3. The length of the CDR3 is 16 residues. This chain's CDR3 is CASSLAGQANNSPLHF. DNA for the CDR3: TGTGCCAGCAGCTTAGCGGGACAGGCAAATAATTCACCCCTCCACTTT. The complete variable domain, with remaining parts taken from reference TRBV7-2 and TRBJ1-6, reads GAGVSQSPSNKVTEKGKDVELRCDPISGHTALYWYRQSLGQGLEFLIYFQGNSAPDKSGLPSDRFSAERTGGSVSTLTIQRTQQEDSAVYLCASSLAGQANNSPLHFGNGTRLTVT.

This clone was recorded a few times. This sequence joins TRBV7-2 and TRBJ1-1; 7 bases line up with TRBD1. This CDR3 contains 14 residues. Germline V gene data show CDR1 as SGHTA and CDR2 as FQGNSA. The V and J ends lost 3 bases and 1 base, in that order; junction bases with no gene match: 2. CDR3 region: CASSFDRENTEAFF. CDR3 sequence (DNA): TGTGCCAGCAGCTTCGACAGGGAGAACACTGAAGCTTTCTTT.

This sequence joins TRBV9 and TRBJ2-1; TRBD2 agrees at 11 bases. Germline V gene lookup returns CDR1 SGDLS and CDR2 YYNGEE. CDR3 length: 15 amino acids. Losses at the gene ends were 0 bases for V and 6 bases for J; bases not matched to a gene: 2. CDR3 nucleotides: TGTGCCAGCAGCGTAGCTACTAGCGGGAGCAATGAGCAGTTCTTC. It codes for CASSVATSGSNEQFF.

The gene calls are TRBV7-9 and TRBJ1-3; unclear D gene. CDR1 and CDR2 from the germline V gene are SEHNR and FQNEAQ (reference sequence). The CDR3 loop spans 15 amino acids. The V gene lost 6 bases and the J gene lost 0 bases, with 12 bases spanning the gap. CDR3 region: CASRPETVSGNTIYF. CDR3 coding DNA: TGTGCCAGCAGACCGGAGACCGTCTCTGGAAACACCATATATTTT.

This clone was seen a few times. The chain carries TRBV7-3 and TRBJ2-2; maybe TRBD2 (6 bases). Trimming took off 5 bases at V and 6 bases at J, with 13 bases between the two ends. The V gene's germline CDR1 is SGHTA and CDR2 FQGTGA. This CDR3 is 14 amino acids long. The CDR3 sequence: CASSPYTGAGELFF. The CDR3 bases are TGTGCCAGCAGCCCCTATACGGGAGCCGGGGAGCTGTTTTTT.

The V and J genes are TRBV2 and TRBJ2-7; D unclear. CDR1 SNHLY and CDR2 FYNNEI come from the germline V gene. The CDR3 contains 14 residues. V lost 3 bases and J 1 base, leaving 10 bases between the germline ends. CDR3 loop: CASSERLISYEQYF. The CDR3 coding sequence is TGTGCCAGCAGTGAGCGGCTGATATCCTACGAGCAGTACTTC. The full variable domain, completed using reference TRBV2 and TRBJ2-7, is EPEVTQTPSHQVTQMGQEVILRCVPISNHLYFYWYRQILGQKVEFLVSFYNNEISEKSEIFDDQFSVERPDGSNFTLKIRSTKLEDSAMYFCASSERLISYEQYFGPGTRLTVT.

This sequence joins TRBV1 and TRBJ2-3. TRBV1 is assigned pseudogene status. CDR3 length: 19 amino acids. Here the CDR3 DNA reads TGCACCAGCAGCCAAGTTCATAGCTGTGGGGTCTGCGGCACAGATACGCAGTATTTT. It codes for CTSSQVHSCGVCGTDTQYF.

Regarding this clone: This specimen includes other DNA sequences encoding the same CDR3. The chain carries TRBV19 and TRBJ1-5; D may be TRBD1 (5 bases). This CDR3 has 12 amino acids. Trimming pared 3 bases from V and 6 bases from J, leaving 6 bases between. In germline, CDR1 is LNHDA, CDR2 SQIVND (reference sequence). CDR3 in amino acids: CASSIGGQPQHF. In DNA, the CDR3 is TGTGCCAGTAGTATCGGGGGTCAGCCCCAGCATTTT.

The chain links TRBV6-5 to TRBJ1-5; 7 bases map to TRBD1. Germline trimming cut 4 bases from V and 5 bases from J; bases unmatched to any gene: 11. This CDR3 is 16 amino acids long. Germline V gene data show CDR1 as MNHEY and CDR2 as SVGAGI. Written as DNA, the CDR3 is TGTGCCAGCAGTTTCGACAGGGATGGAATCTATCAGCCCCAGCATTTT. It translates to CASSFDRDGIYQPQHF.

The chain couples TRBV15 to TRBJ2-5, with D hard to call. The CDR3 loop spans 13 amino acids. The germline V gene encodes CDR1 LNHNV and CDR2 YYDKDF (reference sequence). The ends were cut back, 1 base at V and 5 bases at J, with 8 bases in the middle. CDR3 nucleotides: TGTGCCACCAGCAGAGCTAAATCGGAGACCCAGTACTTC. Its protein is CATSRAKSETQYF. Full variable domain (rest looked up from reference TRBV15 and TRBJ2-5): DAMVIQNPRYQVTQFGKPVTLSCSQTLNHNVMYWYQQKSSQAPKLLFHYYDKDFNNEADTPDNFQSRRPNTSFCFLDIRSPGLGDTAMYLCATSRAKSETQYFGPGTRLLVL.

The V call is TRBV21-1, the J call TRBJ2-7; TRBD2, the table's D call, lacks a check against the DNA. TRBV21-1 is listed as a pseudogene. The CDR3 has 16 amino acids. The CDR3 spells CASSKALCRTSYEQYF. The CDR3 DNA follows: TGTGCCAGCAGCAAAGCGCTTTGTCGGACTAGCTACGAGCAGTACTTC.